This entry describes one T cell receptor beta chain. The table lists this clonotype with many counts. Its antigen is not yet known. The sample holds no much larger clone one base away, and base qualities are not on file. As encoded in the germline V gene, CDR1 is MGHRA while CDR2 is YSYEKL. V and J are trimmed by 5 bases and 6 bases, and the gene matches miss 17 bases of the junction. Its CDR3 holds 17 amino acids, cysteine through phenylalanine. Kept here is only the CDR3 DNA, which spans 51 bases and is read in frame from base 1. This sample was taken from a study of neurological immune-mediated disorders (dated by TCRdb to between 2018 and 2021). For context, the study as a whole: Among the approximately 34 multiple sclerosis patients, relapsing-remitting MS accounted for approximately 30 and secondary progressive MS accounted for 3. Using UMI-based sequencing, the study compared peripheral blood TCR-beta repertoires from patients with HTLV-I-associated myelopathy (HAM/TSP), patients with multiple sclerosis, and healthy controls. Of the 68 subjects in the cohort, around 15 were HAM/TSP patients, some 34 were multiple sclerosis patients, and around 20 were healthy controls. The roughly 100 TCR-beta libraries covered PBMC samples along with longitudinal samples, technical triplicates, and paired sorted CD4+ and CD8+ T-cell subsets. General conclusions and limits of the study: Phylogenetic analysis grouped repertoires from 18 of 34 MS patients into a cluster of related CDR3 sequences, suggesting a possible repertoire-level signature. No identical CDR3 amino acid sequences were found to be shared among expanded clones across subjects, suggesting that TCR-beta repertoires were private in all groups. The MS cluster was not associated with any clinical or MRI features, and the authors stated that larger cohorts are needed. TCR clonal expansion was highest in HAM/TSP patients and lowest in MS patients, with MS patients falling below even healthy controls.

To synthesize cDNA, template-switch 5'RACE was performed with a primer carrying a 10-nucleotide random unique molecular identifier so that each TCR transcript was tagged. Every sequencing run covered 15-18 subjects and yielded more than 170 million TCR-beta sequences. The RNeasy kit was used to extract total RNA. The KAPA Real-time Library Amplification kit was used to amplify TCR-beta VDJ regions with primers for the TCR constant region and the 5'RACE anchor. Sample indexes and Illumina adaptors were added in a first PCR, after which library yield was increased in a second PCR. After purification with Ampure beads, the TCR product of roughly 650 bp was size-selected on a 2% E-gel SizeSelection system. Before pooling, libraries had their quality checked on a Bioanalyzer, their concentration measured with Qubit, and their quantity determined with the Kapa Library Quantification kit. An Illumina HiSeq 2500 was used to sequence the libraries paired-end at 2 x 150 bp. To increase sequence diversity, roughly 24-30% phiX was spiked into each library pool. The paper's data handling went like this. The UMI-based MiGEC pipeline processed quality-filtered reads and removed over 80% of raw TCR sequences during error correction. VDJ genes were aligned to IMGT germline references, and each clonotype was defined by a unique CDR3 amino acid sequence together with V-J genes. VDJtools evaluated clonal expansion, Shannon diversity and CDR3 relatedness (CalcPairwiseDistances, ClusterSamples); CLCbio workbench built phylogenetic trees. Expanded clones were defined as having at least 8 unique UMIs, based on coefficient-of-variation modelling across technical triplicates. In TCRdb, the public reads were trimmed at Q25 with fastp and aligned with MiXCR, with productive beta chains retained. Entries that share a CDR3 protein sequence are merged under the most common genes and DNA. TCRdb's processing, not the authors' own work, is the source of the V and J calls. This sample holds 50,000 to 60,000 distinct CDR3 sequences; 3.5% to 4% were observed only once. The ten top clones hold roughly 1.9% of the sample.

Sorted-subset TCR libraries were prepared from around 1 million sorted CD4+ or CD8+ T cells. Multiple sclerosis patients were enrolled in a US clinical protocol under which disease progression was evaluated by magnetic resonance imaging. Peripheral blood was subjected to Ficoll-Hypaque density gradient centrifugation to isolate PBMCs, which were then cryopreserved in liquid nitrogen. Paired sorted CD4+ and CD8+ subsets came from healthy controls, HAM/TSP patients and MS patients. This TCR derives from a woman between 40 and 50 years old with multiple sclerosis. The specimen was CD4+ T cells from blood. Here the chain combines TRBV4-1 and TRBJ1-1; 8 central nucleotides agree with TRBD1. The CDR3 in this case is CASSYGLRTGKRAEAFF. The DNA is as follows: TGCGCCAGCAGCTACGGCCTCCGGACAGGGAAGCGGGCTGAAGCTTTCTTT.